The 25 T cell receptor beta chains presented below share a single source sample, sequenced in a study of CD8+ T cells in alopecia areata (dated by TCRdb to about 2018). Explained via the paper, the time point label denotes: around 28 days on oral tofacitinib. The sample's treatment or condition label is to be understood as: oral pan-JAK inhibitor, 5-10 mg twice daily. The library was built by means of the immunoSEQ multiplex PCR assay. RNA was extracted from all samples and reverse transcribed into cDNA, which served as template for TCR sequencing. Imported from immuneACCESS, the table was reduced by TCRdb to in-frame sequences with V and J called. These copies leave out some clones; in studies compared against another copy, an unresolved V gene accounts for under half, and the cause of the remainder is not known. The sample table holds about 150,000 clones, of which roughly 65% were seen once. In total, the top ten clones hold about 0.94% of the sample.

The sequenced sample was CD4+ T cells sorted from blood, obtained at week 4, from a patient treated with tofacitinib. The origin of the receptors is a human donor with alopecia areata.

The V gene is TRBV19, the J gene TRBJ2-3; D not resolved. This CDR3 has 13 residues. The V end lost 7 bases, the J end lost 2 bases, and 10 bases lay between the germline ends. The germline V gene encodes CDR1 LNHDA and CDR2 SQIVND (reference sequence). The DNA for the CDR3 is TGTGCCAGTACGGGCGGAAACACAGATACGCAGTATTTT. It codes for CASTGGNTDTQYF.

This chain uses TRBV29-1 with TRBJ1-1, with TRBD1 matching 7 bases. The CDR3 consists of 13 residues. The germline V gene has CDR1 SQVTM and CDR2 ANQGSEA. Unmatched junction bases numbered 4, after V lost 6 bases and J lost 0 bases. The DNA of the CDR3 is TGCAGCGTGCTGGACAGGTTGAACACTGAAGCTTTCTTT. This codes for CSVLDRLNTEAFF.

The CDR3 region has the DNA TGTGCCAGCAGCTTAACAGGGATGCGGACTGAAGCTTTCTTT. It encodes CASSLTGMRTEAFF. This chain connects TRBV7-2 to TRBJ1-1; TRBD1 is a possible D gene (6 bases). V lost 2 bases to trimming and J lost 5 bases, with 12 bases between them. The CDR3 loop spans 14 amino acids. The germline CDR1 and CDR2 sequences are SGHTA and FQGNSA.

This chain links TRBV15 with TRBJ1-4; D is possibly TRBD1 (6 bases). The CDR3 has 13 residues. The V end was cut by 5 bases, the J end by 10 bases, with 14 bases between. Germline loops: CDR1 LNHNV, CDR2 YYDKDF (reference sequence). The CDR3 is CATSEYREGKLFF. CDR3 bases: TGTGCCACCAGCGAATACAGGGAGGGAAAACTGTTTTTT. Full variable domain (rest looked up from reference TRBV15 and TRBJ1-4): DAMVIQNPRYQVTQFGKPVTLSCSQTLNHNVMYWYQQKSSQAPKLLFHYYDKDFNNEADTPDNFQSRRPNTSFCFLDIRSPGLGDTAMYLCATSEYREGKLFFGSGTQLSVL.

This chain uses TRBV5-6 with TRBJ1-1, with TRBD1 matching over 7 bases. The V gene end was trimmed by 4 bases and the J gene end by 2 bases; junction bases not matched to a gene: 17. In germline, CDR1 is SGHDT, CDR2 YYEEEE. CDR3 length: 18 amino acids. In DNA form, the CDR3 reads TGTGCCAGCAGCCCAGGGGGGGGCCTCTCGACCCCCAACACTGAAGCTTTCTTT. The encoded protein is CASSPGGGLSTPNTEAFF. The variable domain in full, with the rest retrieved from reference TRBV5-6 and TRBJ1-1, is DAGVTQSPTHLIKTRGQQVTLRCSPKSGHDTVSWYQQALGQGPQFIFQYYEEEERQRGNFPDRFSGHQFPNYSSELNVNALLLGDSALYLCASSPGGGLSTPNTEAFFGQGTRLTVV.

The chain combines TRBV30 with TRBJ1-2; possible D gene TRBD1, 5 bases. CDR3 size: 11 residues. Between the trimmed V and J ends, which lost 8 bases and 6 bases, there was a span of 13 bases. Germline values: CDR1 GTSNPN, CDR2 SVGIG (reference sequence). The CDR3 here is CALDRAHGYTF. In DNA, the CDR3 is TGTGCCCTAGACAGAGCTCATGGCTACACCTTC.

The chain carries TRBV30 and TRBJ1-6, with D unresolved. V was shortened by 5 bases and J by 6 bases, with 8 bases between the two germline ends. This CDR3 has 12 amino acids. Looked up from germline, CDR1 is GTSNPN and CDR2 is SVGIG (reference sequence). CDR3 region: CAWRVGNSPLHF. CDR3 sequence (DNA): TGTGCCTGGCGAGTGGGTAATTCACCCCTCCACTTT.

This sequence joins TRBV29-1 and TRBJ2-1, with D possibly being TRBD1 (6 bases). V lost 7 bases and J lost 5, with 36 bases in between. Germline assignment: CDR1 SQVTM and CDR2 ANQGSEA. The CDR3 is made up of 20 amino acids. CDR3 nucleotides: TGCAGCGCCCGGGGTAACAGGGCTCCTTCAGGCTTCGGTGGACACAATGAGCAGTTCTTC. Its translation is CSARGNRAPSGFGGHNEQFF.

This clone was seen only once. The chain couples TRBV30 to TRBJ2-5; tentatively, D is TRBD1 (6 bases). This CDR3 has 14 residues. Germline CDR1 GTSNPN, CDR2 SVGIG (reference sequence). V lost 4 bases and J 5 bases, leaving 17 bases between the germline ends. The CDR3 DNA reads as TGTGCCTGGAATACCAGGGGCCACGTGGAGACCCAGTACTTC. Residues: CAWNTRGHVETQYF.

This chain joins TRBV5-1 and TRBJ2-1; tentatively, D is TRBD1 or TRBD2 (6 bases each). The CDR3 spans 13 residues. V lost 1 base to trimming and J lost 7 bases, with 9 bases between them. Germline assignment: CDR1 SGHRS and CDR2 YFSETQ. As DNA, the CDR3 is TGCGCCAGCAGCTTGAGGAGGGGGAATGAGCAGTTCTTC. This translates into CASSLRRGNEQFF.

The chain employs TRBV6-6 and TRBJ2-7, with D possibly TRBD1 on 6 matching bases. V lost 4 bases and J lost 1, with 17 bases in between. This CDR3 contains 16 residues. CDR1 and CDR2 (germline): MNHNY, SVGAGI (reference sequence). In nucleotides, the CDR3 is TGTGCCAGCAGTTTAACCCAGGGGTGGGTATCCTACGAGCAGTACTTC. Protein product: CASSLTQGWVSYEQYF.

The chain uses TRBV29-1 and TRBJ2-7; TRBD2 might be the D (5 bases). In germline, CDR1 is SQVTM, CDR2 ANQGSEA. CDR3 length: 12 amino acids. Trimming removed 6 bases from V and 3 bases from J, with 12 bases in between. The CDR3 nucleotides are TGCAGCGTCGGAAGAGGAGGCTACGAGCAGTACTTC. Its translation: CSVGRGGYEQYF.

This clone was recorded at least ten times. The rearrangement uses TRBV5-6 and TRBJ1-1; 10 positions agree with TRBD1. The V and J ends lost 3 bases and 7 bases, in that order; junction bases with no gene match: 12. CDR1 is SGHDT, CDR2 YYEEEE, per germline. The CDR3 runs to 16 residues. CDR3 sequence reads: CASSSPDRGRGDEAFF. As DNA, the CDR3 is TGTGCCAGCAGCTCGCCCGACAGGGGGCGAGGGGATGAAGCTTTCTTT.

The chain is built from TRBV18 and TRBJ1-5; D is unclear. Deletions cut 1 base from V and 0 bases from J, with 10 bases between. The CDR3 sequence is 16 residues long. Germline-derived CDR1 and CDR2 are KGHSH and LQKENI. The CDR3 sequence: CASSPLGPHSNQPQHF. The CDR3 DNA reads TGTGCCAGCTCACCACTTGGACCCCATAGCAATCAGCCCCAGCATTTT.

This rearrangement joins TRBV6-6 to TRBJ1-5, with a tentative D call TRBD1 (5 bases). The CDR3 length is 14 residues. V lost 8 bases, J lost 2 bases, and 13 bases lay in between. The germline gives CDR1 MNHNY, CDR2 SVGAGI (reference sequence). CDR3 in amino acids: CASGAGSGNQPQHF. CDR3 DNA sequence: TGTGCCAGCGGGGCGGGTTCCGGCAATCAGCCCCAGCATTTT.

Here the CDR3 reads CASSKPREQETQYF. As DNA, the CDR3 is TGCGCCAGCAGCAAACCGAGGGAACAAGAGACCCAGTACTTC. The J gene is TRBJ2-5, the V gene TRBV5-1; D may be TRBD2 (5 bases). Looked up from germline, CDR1 is SGHRS and CDR2 is YFSETQ. This CDR3 is 14 amino acids long. Trimming pared 4 bases from V and 2 bases from J, leaving 12 bases between. The entire variable domain, with the rest obtained from reference TRBV5-1 and TRBJ2-5, is as follows: KAGVTQTPRYLIKTRGQQVTLSCSPISGHRSVSWYQQTPGQGLQFLFEYFSETQRNKGNFPGRFSGRQFSNSRSEMNVSTLELGDSALYLCASSKPREQETQYFGPGTRLLVL.

The table lists this clone with a few counts. The chain employs TRBV30 and TRBJ1-6; D might be TRBD1 (6 bases). The CDR3 spans 15 residues. Germline assignment: CDR1 GTSNPN and CDR2 SVGIG (reference sequence). The germline V and J ends were trimmed by 2 bases and 9 bases, with 17 bases remaining between them. The CDR3 is CAWSPTRDKISPLHF. The CDR3 region has the DNA TGTGCCTGGAGTCCAACCCGGGACAAGATTTCACCCCTCCACTTT. Complete variable domain (other parts from reference TRBV30 and TRBJ1-6): SQTIHQWPATLVQPVGSPLSLECTVEGTSNPNLYWYRQAAGRGLQLLFYSVGIGQISSEVPQNLSASRPQDRQFILSSKKLLLSDSGFYLCAWSPTRDKISPLHFGNGTRLTVT.

This clone has more than one count but fewer than ten. Other DNA sequences in this specimen translate into the identical CDR3. This chain uses TRBV18 with TRBJ1-5, with no clear D. In germline, CDR1 is KGHSH, CDR2 LQKENI. The CDR3 has 13 amino acids. Trimming shortened V by 2 bases and J by 4 bases, and 6 bases separated the two germline ends. The CDR3 coding sequence is TGTGCCAGCTCACCAGGAGGGAATCAGCCCCAGCATTTT. It translates to CASSPGGNQPQHF.

The chain has TRBV27 and TRBJ2-1, with TRBD1 as a possible D gene (5 bases). The germline CDR1 and CDR2 sequences are MNHEY and SMNVEV (reference sequence). V gave up 4 bases and J gave up 6 bases, with 10 bases separating them. CDR3 length: 13 residues. Here the CDR3 reads CASSWQGGNEQFF. In DNA, the CDR3 is TGTGCCAGCAGTTGGCAGGGTGGCAATGAGCAGTTCTTC.

This clone was seen ten or more times. The V call is TRBV19, the J call TRBJ1-1; D remains unclear. The CDR3 totals 12 residues. V dropped 5 bases and J dropped 1 base, with 5 bases sitting between them. The germline V gene has CDR1 LNHDA and CDR2 SQIVND (reference sequence). CDR3 protein: CASSWWNTEAFF. CDR3 DNA sequence: TGTGCCAGTAGTTGGTGGAACACTGAAGCTTTCTTT.

There are a few counts of this clone. CDR3 in DNA: TGTGCCAGCATCTCTAGCGGTCAGCAGTTCTTC. Protein: CASISSGQQFF. The chain recombines TRBV7-2 with TRBJ2-1; 7 bases agree with TRBD2. The germline CDR1 and CDR2 sequences are SGHTA and FQGNSA. V dropped 7 bases and J dropped 11; count of bases not matched to a gene: 5. The CDR3 runs to 11 residues. The full variable domain, in which reference TRBV7-2 and TRBJ2-1 provide the parts outside the CDR3, is GAGVSQSPSNKVTEKGKDVELRCDPISGHTALYWYRQSLGQGLEFLIYFQGNSAPDKSGLPSDRFSAERTGGSVSTLTIQRTQQEDSAVYLCASISSGQQFFGPGTRLTVL.

V and J are TRBV29-1 and TRBJ2-2, with 8 bases lining up with TRBD1. V gave up 4 bases and J gave up 2 bases; unmatched junction bases: 12. This CDR3 has 17 amino acids. CDR1 SQVTM and CDR2 ANQGSEA come from the germline V gene. The chain's CDR3 is CSVGGGQGGINTGELFF. The CDR3 DNA is TGCAGCGTTGGTGGAGGACAGGGAGGAATTAACACCGGGGAGCTGTTTTTT.

There are a few counts of this clone. V gene TRBV30 combines with J gene TRBJ1-2, with D uncertain. CDR1 is GTSNPN, CDR2 SVGIG, per germline (reference sequence). CDR3 length: 10 amino acids. V lost 5 bases to trimming and J lost 6 bases, with 7 bases between them. CDR3 nucleotides: TGTGCCTGGGCATCCGATGGCTACACCTTC. Translation: CAWASDGYTF.

The chain links TRBV11-1 to TRBJ1-2; D perhaps matches TRBD1 (5 bases). Trimming left V 3 bases short and J 8 bases short, with 16 bases between. The CDR3 consists of 14 residues. The germline V gene has CDR1 SGHAT and CDR2 FQDESV (reference sequence). The DNA for the CDR3 is TGTGCCAGCAGCTTGTTGTCCGGACAAGGAGGCTACACCTTC. This sequence encodes CASSLLSGQGGYTF.

This clone was seen only a few times. The rearrangement uses TRBV6-5 and TRBJ1-2; D is ambiguous. V dropped 4 bases and J dropped 3 bases, with 9 bases sitting between them. This CDR3 has 13 residues. Per germline, CDR1 MNHEY and CDR2 SVGAGI. The CDR3: CASSWTSYYGYTF. CDR3 nucleotides: TGTGCCAGCAGTTGGACCTCCTACTATGGCTACACCTTC.